This entry lists 15 T cell receptor beta chains sequenced from one sample in a study of shared clonotypes between healthy human individuals. Positively selected for CCR7, the CD45RO-negative cells used as naive CD8 cells excluded terminally differentiated effector memory CD45RA+ cells. Profiling relied on immunoSEQ multiplex PCR, and the TCRdb table lists in-frame clones only, not all of them. The repertoire holds around 2,000,000 clones, with about 95% as singletons. The sequencing sample was made of naive CD8+ T cells sorted from blood. Receptors were obtained from a man younger than 35 in good health.

The rearrangement joins TRBV5-1 to TRBJ2-7; no clear D gene. The V gene lost 0 bases and the J gene lost 3 bases, with 13 bases spanning the gap. The CDR3 loop spans 15 amino acids. The germline V gene encodes CDR1 SGHRS and CDR2 YFSETQ. In DNA, the CDR3 is TGCGCCAGCAGCTTGGAACCCACCAGCCTCTACGAGCAGTACTTC. Translation: CASSLEPTSLYEQYF.

V usage is TRBV6-5 and J usage is TRBJ2-3; 9 nucleotides agree with TRBD2. V shed 5 bases and J 3 bases; nucleotides not matched to a gene: 3. Germline V lookup: CDR1 MNHEY, CDR2 SVGAGI. The CDR3 consists of 14 residues. CDR3 DNA sequence: TGTGCCAGCAGTCTAGCGGGACCTACAGATACGCAGTATTTT. This sequence encodes CASSLAGPTDTQYF.

This clone was observed once. The V and J genes are TRBV4-1 and TRBJ2-5; 10 bases map to TRBD1. CDR1 is MGHRA and CDR2 is YSYEKL in the germline V gene. V dropped 1 base and J dropped 2; count of bases not matched to a gene: 4. This CDR3 has 16 amino acids. The CDR3 here is CASSQVPGQGQETQYF. The CDR3 nucleotides read TGCGCCAGCAGCCAAGTTCCGGGACAGGGGCAAGAGACCCAGTACTTC.

This clone appeared once. CDR3 sequence: CASSSSGGNGYTF. The CDR3 nucleotides are TGTGCCAGCAGTAGTTCGGGGGGCAATGGCTACACCTTC. The rearrangement links TRBV6-5 to TRBJ1-2; D is perhaps TRBD1 (6 bases). The CDR3 totals 13 residues. V was shortened by 5 bases and J by 6 bases, with 13 bases between the two germline ends. CDR1 is MNHEY, CDR2 SVGAGI, per germline.

This rearrangement joins TRBV2 to TRBJ2-7; D gene unclear. V shed 5 bases and J shed 0 bases, with 14 bases lying between them. Germline CDR1 reads SNHLY; CDR2 reads FYNNEI. The CDR3 has 15 amino acids. In DNA form, the CDR3 reads TGTGCCAGCAGTACCTGGAGCAGGAGCTCCTACGAGCAGTACTTC. Amino acid sequence: CASSTWSRSSYEQYF.

The gene calls are TRBV12-5 and TRBJ2-1; a weak D match, TRBD2 (6 bases). Germline V gives CDR1 LGHNT, CDR2 FRNRAP. The V and J ends lost 2 bases and 6 bases respectively, with 14 bases between them. The CDR3 covers 15 residues. CDR3 amino acids: CASGLHGSSVNEQFF. The CDR3 DNA follows: TGTGCTAGTGGTTTGCATGGGTCTAGCGTCAATGAGCAGTTCTTC.

The chain links TRBV11-1 to TRBJ2-1; 8 bases agree with TRBD2. Germline V gene lookup returns CDR1 SGHAT and CDR2 FQDESV (reference sequence). V was clipped by 5 bases and J by 5 bases; unmatched bases: 11. The CDR3 consists of 16 residues. CDR3 loop: CASSPPQRGPNNEQFF. The CDR3 DNA sequence: TGTGCCAGCAGCCCCCCCCAGCGGGGGCCAAACAATGAGCAGTTCTTC.

The chain joins TRBV25-1 to TRBJ1-2; D is perhaps TRBD1 (6 bases). This CDR3 comprises 14 residues. Germline V gene sequence: CDR1 MGHDK, CDR2 SYGVNS. V lost 3 bases and J lost 1, with 9 bases in between. CDR3 bases: TGTGCCAGCAGTGACGGACAGCTTAACTATGGCTACACCTTC. Amino acid sequence: CASSDGQLNYGYTF.

The V gene is TRBV5-6, the J gene TRBJ2-7; 9 bases are a match to TRBD1. V lost 0 bases to trimming and J lost 7 bases; unmatched junction nucleotides: 11. Germline CDR1 and CDR2: SGHDT and YYEEEE. This CDR3 has 16 residues. CDR3 loop: CASSLAWTGVGEEQYF. CDR3 in DNA: TGTGCCAGCAGCTTGGCCTGGACAGGGGTGGGGGAGGAGCAGTACTTC. The full variable domain, rest sourced from reference TRBV5-6 and TRBJ2-7, is DAGVTQSPTHLIKTRGQQVTLRCSPKSGHDTVSWYQQALGQGPQFIFQYYEEEERQRGNFPDRFSGHQFPNYSSELNVNALLLGDSALYLCASSLAWTGVGEEQYFGPGTRLTVT.

V and J are TRBV7-6 and TRBJ1-4; D gene unclear. The ends were cut back, 5 bases at V and 3 bases at J, with 16 bases in the middle. The germline CDR1 and CDR2 sequences are SGHVS and FNYEAQ. This CDR3 comprises 16 residues. CDR3 DNA: TGTGCCAGCAGCCGGATAGTGGGAGGGTCTAATGAAAAACTGTTTTTT. Its translation: CASSRIVGGSNEKLFF.

The V call is TRBV27, the J call TRBJ2-3, with TRBD2 matching 8 bases. The CDR3 contains 15 residues. In germline, CDR1 is MNHEY, CDR2 SMNVEV (reference sequence). V lost 4 bases and J lost 0; bases outside the gene matches: 3. CDR3 residues: CASSSGLGSTDTQYF. The CDR3 DNA is TGTGCCAGCAGTTCGGGACTAGGTAGCACAGATACGCAGTATTTT.

For the CDR3, the DNA is TGTGCCAGCAGCCTAGCGGGAGGGCCTAGCGGGGAGCTGTTTTTT. Translated: CASSLAGGPSGELFF. The chain uses TRBV5-6 and TRBJ2-2; TRBD2 matches at 12 bases. J gave up 7 bases and V 4 bases, and 5 bases lay outside the gene matches. Looked up from germline, CDR1 is SGHDT and CDR2 is YYEEEE. The CDR3 covers 15 residues. The variable domain in full, with the rest retrieved from reference TRBV5-6 and TRBJ2-2, is DAGVTQSPTHLIKTRGQQVTLRCSPKSGHDTVSWYQQALGQGPQFIFQYYEEEERQRGNFPDRFSGHQFPNYSSELNVNALLLGDSALYLCASSLAGGPSGELFFGEGSRLTVL.

The chain joins TRBV7-9 to TRBJ2-7; the D gene is possibly TRBD1 (6 bases). Trimming stripped 3 bases from V and 2 bases from J, with 11 bases between. Germline V gene sequence: CDR1 SEHNR, CDR2 FQNEAQ (reference sequence). The CDR3 covers 14 residues. For the CDR3, the DNA is TGTGCCAGCAGCTTGGGGGCCGGGGCCTACGAGCAGTACTTC. It codes for CASSLGAGAYEQYF.

The count of this clone is one. The chain combines TRBV10-3 with TRBJ1-5; D gene unclear. The V gene's germline CDR1 is ENHRY and CDR2 SYGVKD. This CDR3 region has 17 residues. V was clipped by 0 bases and J by 1 base, with 13 bases between them. CDR3 in amino acids: CAISESIVGESNQPQHF. As DNA, the CDR3 is TGTGCCATCAGTGAGTCGATTGTCGGAGAAAGCAATCAGCCCCAGCATTTT.

The chain employs TRBV19 and TRBJ2-5; 7 bases align to TRBD1. Germline V lookup: CDR1 LNHDA, CDR2 SQIVND (reference sequence). V gave up 7 bases and J gave up 6 bases; unmatched junction bases: 11. This CDR3 has 14 residues. The CDR3 DNA reads as TGTGCCAGTATGGGCCGGGACAGCAAACAGACCCAGTACTTC. Translating it yields CASMGRDSKQTQYF.